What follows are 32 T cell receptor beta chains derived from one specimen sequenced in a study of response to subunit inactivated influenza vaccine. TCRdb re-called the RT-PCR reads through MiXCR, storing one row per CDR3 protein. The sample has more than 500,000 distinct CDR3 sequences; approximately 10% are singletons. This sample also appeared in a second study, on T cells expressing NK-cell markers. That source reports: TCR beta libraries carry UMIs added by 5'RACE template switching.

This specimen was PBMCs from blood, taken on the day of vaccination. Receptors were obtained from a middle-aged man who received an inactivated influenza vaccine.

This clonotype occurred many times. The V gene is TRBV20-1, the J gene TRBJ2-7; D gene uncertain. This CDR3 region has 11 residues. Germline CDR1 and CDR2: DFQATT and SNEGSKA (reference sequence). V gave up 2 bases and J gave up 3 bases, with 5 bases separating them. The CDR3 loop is CSARSGYEQYF. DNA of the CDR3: TGCAGTGCTAGATCAGGCTACGAGCAGTACTTC.

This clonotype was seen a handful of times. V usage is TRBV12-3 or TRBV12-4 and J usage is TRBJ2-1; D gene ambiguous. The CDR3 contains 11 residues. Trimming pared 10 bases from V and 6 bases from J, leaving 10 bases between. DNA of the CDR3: TGTGCCAATGGGCAAGGCAATGAGCAGTTCTTC. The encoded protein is CANGQGNEQFF.

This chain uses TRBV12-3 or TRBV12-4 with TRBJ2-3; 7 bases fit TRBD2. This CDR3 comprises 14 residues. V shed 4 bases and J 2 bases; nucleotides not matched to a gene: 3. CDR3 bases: TGTGCCAGCAGTTGGAGCGGGATCACAGATACGCAGTATTTT. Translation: CASSWSGITDTQYF.

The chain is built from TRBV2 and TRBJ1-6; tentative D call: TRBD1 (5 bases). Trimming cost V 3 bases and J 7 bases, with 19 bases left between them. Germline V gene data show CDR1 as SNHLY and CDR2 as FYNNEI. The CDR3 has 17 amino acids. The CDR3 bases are TGTGCCAGCAGTGATCGGGGCAGGGCGTCGGCGAATTCACCCCTCCACTTT. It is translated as CASSDRGRASANSPLHF.

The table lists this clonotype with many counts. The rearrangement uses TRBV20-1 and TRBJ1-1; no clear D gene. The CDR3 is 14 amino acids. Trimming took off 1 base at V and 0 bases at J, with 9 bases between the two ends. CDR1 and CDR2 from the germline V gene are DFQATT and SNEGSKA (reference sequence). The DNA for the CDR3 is TGCAGTGCTAGAGTGATACAGCTGAACACTGAAGCTTTCTTT. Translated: CSARVIQLNTEAFF.

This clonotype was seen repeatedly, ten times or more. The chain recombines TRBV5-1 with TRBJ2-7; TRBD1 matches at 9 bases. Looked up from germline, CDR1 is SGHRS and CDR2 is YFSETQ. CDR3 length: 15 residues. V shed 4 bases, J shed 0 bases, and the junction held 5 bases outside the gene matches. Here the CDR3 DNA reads TGCGCCAGCAGCGGCGGGACAGGGAGCTCCTACGAGCAGTACTTC. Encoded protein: CASSGGTGSSYEQYF.

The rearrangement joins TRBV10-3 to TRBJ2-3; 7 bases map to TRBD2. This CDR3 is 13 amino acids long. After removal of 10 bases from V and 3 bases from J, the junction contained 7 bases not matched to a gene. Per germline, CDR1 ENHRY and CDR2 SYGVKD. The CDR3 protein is CATAGVSTDTQYF. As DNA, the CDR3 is TGTGCCACCGCGGGAGTAAGTACAGATACGCAGTATTTT.

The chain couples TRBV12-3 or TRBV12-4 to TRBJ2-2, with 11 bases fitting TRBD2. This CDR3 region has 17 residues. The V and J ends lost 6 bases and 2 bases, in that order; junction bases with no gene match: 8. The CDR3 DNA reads TGTGCCAGCAGGCGGAGACTAGCGGGAACCAACACCGGGGAGCTGTTTTTT. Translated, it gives CASRRRLAGTNTGELFF.

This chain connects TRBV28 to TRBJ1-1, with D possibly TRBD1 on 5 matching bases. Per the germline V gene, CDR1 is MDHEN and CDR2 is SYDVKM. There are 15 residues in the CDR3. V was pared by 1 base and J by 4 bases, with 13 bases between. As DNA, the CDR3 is TGTGCCAGCAGTTTATTGTGGGAGGGGAGCACTGAAGCTTTCTTT. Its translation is CASSLLWEGSTEAFF.

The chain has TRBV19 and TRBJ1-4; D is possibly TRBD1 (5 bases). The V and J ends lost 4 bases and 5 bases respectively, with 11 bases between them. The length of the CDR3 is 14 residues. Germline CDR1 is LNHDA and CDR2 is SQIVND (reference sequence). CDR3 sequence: CASSSRDLNEKLFF. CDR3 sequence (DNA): TGTGCCAGTAGTAGCCGGGACTTAAATGAAAAACTGTTTTTT.

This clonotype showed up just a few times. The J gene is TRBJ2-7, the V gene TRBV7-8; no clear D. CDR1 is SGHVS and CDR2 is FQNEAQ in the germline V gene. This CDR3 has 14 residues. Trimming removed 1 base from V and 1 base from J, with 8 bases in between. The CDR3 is CASSLVGRSYEQYF. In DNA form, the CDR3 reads TGTGCCAGCAGCTTAGTGGGCCGATCCTACGAGCAGTACTTC.

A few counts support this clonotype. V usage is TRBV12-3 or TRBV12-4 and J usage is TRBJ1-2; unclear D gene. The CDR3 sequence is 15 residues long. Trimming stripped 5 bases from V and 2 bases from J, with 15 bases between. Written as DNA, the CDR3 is TGTGCCAGCAGTCTCGGTGTCAGGCTGAACTATGGCTACACCTTC. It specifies CASSLGVRLNYGYTF.

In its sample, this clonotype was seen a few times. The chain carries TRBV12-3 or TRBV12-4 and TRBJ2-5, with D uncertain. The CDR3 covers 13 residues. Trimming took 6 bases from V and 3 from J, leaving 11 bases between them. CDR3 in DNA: TGTGCCAGCAGAGACAACCCCGAAGAGACCCAGTACTTC. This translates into CASRDNPEETQYF.

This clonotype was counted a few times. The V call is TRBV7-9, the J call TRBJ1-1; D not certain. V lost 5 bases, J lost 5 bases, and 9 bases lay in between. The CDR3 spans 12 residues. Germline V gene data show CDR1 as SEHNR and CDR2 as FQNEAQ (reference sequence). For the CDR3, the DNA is TGTGCCAGCAGCCTTCATGATACTGAAGCTTTCTTT. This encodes CASSLHDTEAFF.

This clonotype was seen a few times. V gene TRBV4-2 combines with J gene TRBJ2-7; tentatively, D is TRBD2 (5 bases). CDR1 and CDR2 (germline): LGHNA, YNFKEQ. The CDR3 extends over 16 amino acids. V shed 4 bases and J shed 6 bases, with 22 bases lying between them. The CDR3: CASSPRAHRGELEQYF. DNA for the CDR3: TGTGCCAGCAGCCCCCGGGCCCACCGTGGGGAGCTCGAGCAGTACTTC.

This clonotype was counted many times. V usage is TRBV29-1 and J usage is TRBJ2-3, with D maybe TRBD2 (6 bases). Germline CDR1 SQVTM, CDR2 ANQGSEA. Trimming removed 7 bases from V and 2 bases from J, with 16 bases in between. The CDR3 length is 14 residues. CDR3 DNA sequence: TGCAGCGCCTCTCCGCGACTAGACACAGATACGCAGTATTTT. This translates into CSASPRLDTDTQYF.

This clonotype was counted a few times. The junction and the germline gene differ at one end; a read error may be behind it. The CDR3 nucleotides read TGTGCCGGCAGAGCCTCCCGCTCTGGAAACACCATATATTTT. It specifies CAGRASRSGNTIYF. This sequence joins TRBV12-3 or TRBV12-4 and TRBJ1-3, with no clear D. The CDR3 loop spans 14 amino acids.

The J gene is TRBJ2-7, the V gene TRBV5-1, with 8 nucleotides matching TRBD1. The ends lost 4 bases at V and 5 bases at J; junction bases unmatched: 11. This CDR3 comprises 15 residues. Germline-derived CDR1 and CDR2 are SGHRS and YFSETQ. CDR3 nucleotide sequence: TGCGCCAGCAGCCTGGGGACAGGCCTTGGTGACGAGCAGTACTTC. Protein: CASSLGTGLGDEQYF.

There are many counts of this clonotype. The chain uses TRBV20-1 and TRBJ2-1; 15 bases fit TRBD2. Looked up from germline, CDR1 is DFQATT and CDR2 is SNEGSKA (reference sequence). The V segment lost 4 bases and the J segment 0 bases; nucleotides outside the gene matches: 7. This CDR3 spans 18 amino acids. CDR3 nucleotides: TGCAGTGCTATGGGACTAGCGGGGGGTACACTCTCCTACAATGAGCAGTTCTTC. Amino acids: CSAMGLAGGTLSYNEQFF.

CDR3 amino acids: CASSQDNPASGGTQYF. The CDR3 DNA sequence: TGTGCCAGCAGCCAAGATAATCCAGCTAGCGGGGGGACCCAGTACTTC. The chain is built from TRBV3-1 and TRBJ2-5; 10 nucleotides agree with TRBD2. The CDR3 is made up of 16 amino acids. Trimming removed 0 bases from V and 7 bases from J; junction bases left unmatched: 8. Germline V gene data show CDR1 as LGHDT and CDR2 as YNNKEL (reference sequence).

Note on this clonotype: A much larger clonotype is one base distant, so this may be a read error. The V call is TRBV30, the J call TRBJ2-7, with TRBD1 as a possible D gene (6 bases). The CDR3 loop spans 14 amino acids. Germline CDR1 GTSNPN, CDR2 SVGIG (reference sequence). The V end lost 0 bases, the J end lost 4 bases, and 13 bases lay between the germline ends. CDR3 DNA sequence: TGTGCCTGGAGTGTATGGGACATTGGTTACGAGCAGTACTTC. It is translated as CAWSVWDIGYEQYF.

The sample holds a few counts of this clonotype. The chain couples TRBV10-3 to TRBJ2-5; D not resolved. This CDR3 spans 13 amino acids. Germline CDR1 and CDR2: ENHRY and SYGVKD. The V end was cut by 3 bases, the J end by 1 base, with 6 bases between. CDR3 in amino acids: CAISDVLQETQYF. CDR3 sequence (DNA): TGTGCCATCAGTGATGTCCTCCAAGAGACCCAGTACTTC.

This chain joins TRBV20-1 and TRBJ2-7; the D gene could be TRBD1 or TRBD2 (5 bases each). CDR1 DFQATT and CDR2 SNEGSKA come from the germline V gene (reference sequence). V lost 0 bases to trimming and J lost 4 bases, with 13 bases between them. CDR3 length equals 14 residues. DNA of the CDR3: TGCAGTGCTAGAGAGGACGGGACCTTTTACGAGCAGTACTTC. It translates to CSAREDGTFYEQYF.

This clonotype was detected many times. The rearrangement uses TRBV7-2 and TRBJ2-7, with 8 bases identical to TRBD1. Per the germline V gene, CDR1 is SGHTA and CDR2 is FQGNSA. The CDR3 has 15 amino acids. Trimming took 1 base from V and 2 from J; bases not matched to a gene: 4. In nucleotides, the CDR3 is TGTGCCAGCAGCTTAGTGGACAGGGCCACCTACGAGCAGTACTTC. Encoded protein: CASSLVDRATYEQYF.

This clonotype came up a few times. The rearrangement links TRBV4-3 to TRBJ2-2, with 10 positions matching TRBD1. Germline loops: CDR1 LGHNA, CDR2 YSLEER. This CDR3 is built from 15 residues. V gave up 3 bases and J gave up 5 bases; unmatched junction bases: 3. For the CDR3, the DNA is TGCGCCAGCAGCCAGCGGGGACAGGGGACCGGGGAGCTGTTTTTT. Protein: CASSQRGQGTGELFF.

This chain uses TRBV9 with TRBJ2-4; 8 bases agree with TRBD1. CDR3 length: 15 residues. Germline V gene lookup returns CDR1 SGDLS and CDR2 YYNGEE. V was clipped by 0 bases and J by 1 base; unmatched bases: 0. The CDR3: CASSVGQGAKNIQYF. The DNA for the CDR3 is TGTGCCAGCAGCGTAGGACAGGGGGCCAAAAACATTCAGTACTTC.

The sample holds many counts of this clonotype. The CDR3: CSVGNRDRMTGELFF. The CDR3 DNA reads as TGCAGCGTTGGGAATAGGGACAGAATGACCGGGGAGCTGTTTTTT. The rearrangement links TRBV29-1 to TRBJ2-2; TRBD1 matches 7 bases. The CDR3 length is 15 residues. The V gene end was trimmed by 4 bases and the J gene end by 5 bases; junction bases not matched to a gene: 10. The germline V gene has CDR1 SQVTM and CDR2 ANQGSEA.

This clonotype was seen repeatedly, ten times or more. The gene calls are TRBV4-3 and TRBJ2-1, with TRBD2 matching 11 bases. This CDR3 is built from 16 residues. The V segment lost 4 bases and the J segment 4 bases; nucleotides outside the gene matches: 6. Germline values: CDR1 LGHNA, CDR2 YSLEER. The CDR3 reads CASSPRLAGTYNEQFF. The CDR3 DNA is TGCGCCAGCAGCCCTAGACTAGCGGGGACTTACAATGAGCAGTTCTTC.

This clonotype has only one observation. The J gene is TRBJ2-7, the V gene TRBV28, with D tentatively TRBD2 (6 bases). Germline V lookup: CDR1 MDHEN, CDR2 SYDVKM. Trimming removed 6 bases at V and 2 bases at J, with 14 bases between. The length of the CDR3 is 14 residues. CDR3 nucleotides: TGTGCCAGCAGCACCCCACGCGGGGCCTACGAGCAGTACTTC. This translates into CASSTPRGAYEQYF. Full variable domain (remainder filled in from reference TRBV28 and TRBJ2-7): DVKVTQSSRYLVKRTGEKVFLECVQDMDHENMFWYRQDPGLGLRLIYFSYDVKMKEKGDIPEGYSVSREKKERFSLILESASTNQTSMYLCASSTPRGAYEQYFGPGTRLTVT.

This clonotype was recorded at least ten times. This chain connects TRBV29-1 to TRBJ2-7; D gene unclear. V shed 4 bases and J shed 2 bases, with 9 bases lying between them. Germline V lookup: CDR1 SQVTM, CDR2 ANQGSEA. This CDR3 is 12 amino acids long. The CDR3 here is CSVADGTYEQYF. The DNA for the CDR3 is TGCAGCGTTGCGGACGGAACCTACGAGCAGTACTTC.

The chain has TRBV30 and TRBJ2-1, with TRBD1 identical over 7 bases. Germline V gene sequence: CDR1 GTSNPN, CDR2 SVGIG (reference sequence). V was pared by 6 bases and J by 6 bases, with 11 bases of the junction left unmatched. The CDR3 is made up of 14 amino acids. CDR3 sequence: CACDFRGGGNEQFF. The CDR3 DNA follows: TGTGCCTGTGACTTCAGAGGGGGCGGCAATGAGCAGTTCTTC.

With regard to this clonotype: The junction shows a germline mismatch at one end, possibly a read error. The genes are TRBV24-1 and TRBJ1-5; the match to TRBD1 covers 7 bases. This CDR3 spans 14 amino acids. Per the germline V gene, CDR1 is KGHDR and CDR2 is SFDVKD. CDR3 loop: CATSDWDSNHPQHF. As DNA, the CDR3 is TGTGCCACCAGTGACTGGGACAGCAATCACCCCCAGCATTTT.